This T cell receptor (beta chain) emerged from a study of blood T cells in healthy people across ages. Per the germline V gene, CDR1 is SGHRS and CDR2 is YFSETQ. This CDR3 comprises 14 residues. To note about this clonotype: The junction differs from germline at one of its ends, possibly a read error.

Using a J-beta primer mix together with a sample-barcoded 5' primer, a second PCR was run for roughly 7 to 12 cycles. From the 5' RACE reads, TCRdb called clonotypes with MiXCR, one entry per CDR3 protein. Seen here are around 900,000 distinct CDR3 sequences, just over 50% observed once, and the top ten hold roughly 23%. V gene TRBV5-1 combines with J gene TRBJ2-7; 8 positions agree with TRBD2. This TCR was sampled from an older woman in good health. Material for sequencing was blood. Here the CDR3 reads CAGSGSGRNYEQYF. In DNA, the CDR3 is TGCGCCGGCAGCGGGAGCGGGAGAAACTACGAGCAGTACTTC.